A single sample gave rise to the 2 T cell receptor beta chains below, sequenced in a study of blood T cells in healthy people across ages. A sample-barcoded 5' primer and a J-beta primer mix were used in a second PCR of roughly 7 to 12 cycles. TCRdb re-called the 5' RACE reads through MiXCR, storing one row per CDR3 protein. The table records over 1.5 million distinct CDR3 sequences, around half of them present only once. Sequenced: blood. These TCRs come from a middle-aged woman in good health.

V is TRBV6-5 and J is TRBJ1-6, with TRBD1 matching over 8 bases. Germline-derived CDR1 and CDR2 are MNHEY and SVGAGI. With V trimmed by 3 bases and J by 1 base, 5 bases remained unmatched. The CDR3 loop spans 17 amino acids. CDR3 amino acids: CASSYEGQESYNSPLHF. As DNA, the CDR3 is TGTGCCAGCAGTTATGAGGGACAGGAGTCCTATAATTCACCCCTCCACTTT.

This clonotype was picked up a small number of times. The CDR3 DNA sequence: TGTGCCAGCAGTCCTTCGGGACAGTCCTATGGCTACACCTTC. Translated: CASSPSGQSYGYTF. V usage is TRBV6-1 and J usage is TRBJ1-2; TRBD1 matches 7 bases. The germline V gene has CDR1 MNHNS and CDR2 SASEGT. The ends lost 5 bases at V and 4 bases at J; junction bases unmatched: 7. The CDR3 spans 14 residues.